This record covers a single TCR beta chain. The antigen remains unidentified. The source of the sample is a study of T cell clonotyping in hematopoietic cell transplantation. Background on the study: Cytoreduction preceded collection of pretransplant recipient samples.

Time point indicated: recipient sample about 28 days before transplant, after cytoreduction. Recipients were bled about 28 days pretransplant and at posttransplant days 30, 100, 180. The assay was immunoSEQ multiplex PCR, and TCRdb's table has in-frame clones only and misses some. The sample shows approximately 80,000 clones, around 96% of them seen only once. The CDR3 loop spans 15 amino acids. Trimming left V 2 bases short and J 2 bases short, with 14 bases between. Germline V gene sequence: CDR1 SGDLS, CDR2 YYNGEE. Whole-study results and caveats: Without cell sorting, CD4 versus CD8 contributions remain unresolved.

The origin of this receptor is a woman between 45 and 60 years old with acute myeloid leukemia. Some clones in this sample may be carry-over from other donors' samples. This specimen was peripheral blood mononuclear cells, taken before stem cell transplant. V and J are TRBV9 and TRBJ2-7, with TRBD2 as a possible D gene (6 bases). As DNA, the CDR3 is TGTGCCAGCAGCGTGGGGGGTGGTGCAGCCTACGAGCAGTACTTC. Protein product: CASSVGGGAAYEQYF.